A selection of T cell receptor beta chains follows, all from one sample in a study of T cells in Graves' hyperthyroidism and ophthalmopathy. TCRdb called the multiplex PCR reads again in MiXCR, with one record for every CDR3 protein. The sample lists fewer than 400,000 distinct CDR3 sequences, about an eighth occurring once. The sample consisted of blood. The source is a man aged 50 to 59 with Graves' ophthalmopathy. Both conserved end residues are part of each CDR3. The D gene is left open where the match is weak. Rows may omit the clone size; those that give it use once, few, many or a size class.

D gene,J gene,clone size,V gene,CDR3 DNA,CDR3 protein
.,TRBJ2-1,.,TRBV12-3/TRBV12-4,TGTGCCAGCAGCAAAAATTGGTATGAGCAGTTCTTC,CASSKNWYEQFF
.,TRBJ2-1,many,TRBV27,TGTGCCAGCAGCCCCGAAATAAGCTCCTACAATGAGCAGTTCTTC,CASSPEISSYNEQFF
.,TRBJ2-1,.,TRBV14,TGTGCCAGCAGCCAAGATTTGGGCGTCCTGGGCAATGAGCAGTTCTTC,CASSQDLGVLGNEQFF
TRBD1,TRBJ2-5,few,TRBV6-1,TGTGCCAGCAGTGTAGGGGACAGGGGGAGGGAGACCCAGTACTTC,CASSVGDRGRETQYF
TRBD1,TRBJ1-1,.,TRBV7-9,TGTGCCAGCAGCCCACAGGGGGCCTTGAACACTGAAGCTTTCTTT,CASSPQGALNTEAFF
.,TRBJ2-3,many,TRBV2,TGTGCCAGCAGGGGGCTAGGCCCCACAGATACGCAGTATTTT,CASRGLGPTDTQYF
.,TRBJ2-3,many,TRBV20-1,TGCAGTGTAACTTCCGGCGATACGGGTACGCAGTATTTT,CSVTSGDTGTQYF
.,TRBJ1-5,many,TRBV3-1,TGTGCCAGCAGCCAAGATCATTTAATGAGCAATCAGCCCCAGCATTTT,CASSQDHLMSNQPQHF
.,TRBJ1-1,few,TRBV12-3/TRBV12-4,TGTGCCAGCAGTTTAGGCCCCTGGACTGAAGCTTCCTTT,CASSLGPWTEASF
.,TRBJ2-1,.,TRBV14,TGTGCCAGCAGCCAAGAAACAAATGAGCAGTTCTTC,CASSQETNEQFF
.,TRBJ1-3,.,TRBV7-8,TGTGCCAGCAGCCCCGTCCGGGGGGACTCTGGAAACACCATATATTTT,CASSPVRGDSGNTIYF
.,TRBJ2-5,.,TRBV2,TGTGCCAGCAGTGGCAGTATCTACCAAGAGACCCAGTACTTC,CASSGSIYQETQYF
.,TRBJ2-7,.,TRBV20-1,TGCAGTGCTCGAGCCTCCTTTCCCTACGAGCAGTACTTC,CSARASFPYEQYF
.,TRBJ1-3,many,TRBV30,TGCGCCTGGAGTGGGGGAGAAGACTCTGGAAACACCATATATTTT,CAWSGGEDSGNTIYF
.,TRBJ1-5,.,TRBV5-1,TGCGCCAGCAGCTTGTTTGGGGAGAACAATCAGCCCCAGCATTTT,CASSLFGENNQPQHF
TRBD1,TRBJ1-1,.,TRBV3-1,TGTGCCAGCAGCCCCACGGACAGGGGTTTGCCTGAAGCTTTCTTT,CASSPTDRGLPEAFF
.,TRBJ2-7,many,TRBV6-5,TGTGCCAGCAGTTACCAGGGGAGGGACGAGCAGTACTTC,CASSYQGRDEQYF
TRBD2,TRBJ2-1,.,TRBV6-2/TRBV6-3,TGTGCCAGCAGAGGTGGGCTAGCGGGAGGGCGGGCCTACAATGAGCAGTTCTTC,CASRGGLAGGRAYNEQFF
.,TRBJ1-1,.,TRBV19,TGTGCCAGTAGTATTGGGGGACATCTGAACACTGAAGCTTTCTTT,CASSIGGHLNTEAFF
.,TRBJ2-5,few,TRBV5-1,TGCGCCAGCAGCTGGACAGCCCAAGAGACCCAGTACTTC,CASSWTAQETQYF
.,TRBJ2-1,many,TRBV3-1,TGTGCCAGCAGCCAAGAGGGAGGTAGCAACAATGAGCAGTTCTTC,CASSQEGGSNNEQFF
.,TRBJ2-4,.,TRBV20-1,TGCAGTGCTGAAAACAGGGTTGACATTCAGTACTTC,CSAENRVDIQYF
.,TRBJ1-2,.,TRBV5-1,TGCGCCAGCAGCCCGGGTTTCGAGGGTGGCTACACCTTC,CASSPGFEGGYTF
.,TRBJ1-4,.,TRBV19,TGTGCCAGTACATGGGGGCCCCCTGATGAAAAACTGTTTTTT,CASTWGPPDEKLFF
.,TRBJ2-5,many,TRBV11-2,TGTGCCAGCAGCCCGAGCAGGGCCCCTACGCAAGAGACCCAGTACTTC,CASSPSRAPTQETQYF
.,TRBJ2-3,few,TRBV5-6,TGTGCCAGCAGCCTGACTAGGGGCCCCACAGATACGCAGTATTTT,CASSLTRGPTDTQYF
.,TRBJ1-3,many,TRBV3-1,TGTGCCAGCACGAGGGGTGTTGGAAACACCATATATTTT,CASTRGVGNTIYF
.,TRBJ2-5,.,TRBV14,TGTGCCAGCAGCCCCCAGGGAGATAACAGGGAGACCCAGTACTTC,CASSPQGDNRETQYF
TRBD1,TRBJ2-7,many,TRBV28,TGTGCCAGCAGTTCAGGGGGCCTCGAGCAGTACTTC,CASSSGGLEQYF
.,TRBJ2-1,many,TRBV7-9,TGTGCCAGCAGCTTAGCTTTCGGGGGTGGCGCCTACAATGAGCAGTTCTTC,CASSLAFGGGAYNEQFF
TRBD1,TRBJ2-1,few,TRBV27,TGTGCCTGCAGTTTATCACACCCCGGGACAGGGTACAATGAGCAGTTCTTC,CACSLSHPGTGYNEQFF
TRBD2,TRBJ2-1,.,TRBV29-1,TGCAGCGTAGGGGGACTAGCGGGAGGTGAGCAGTTCTTC,CSVGGLAGGEQFF
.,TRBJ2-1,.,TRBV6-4,TGTGCCAGCAGAGGCTCCCCGTCCGGTGAGCAGTTCTTC,CASRGSPSGEQFF